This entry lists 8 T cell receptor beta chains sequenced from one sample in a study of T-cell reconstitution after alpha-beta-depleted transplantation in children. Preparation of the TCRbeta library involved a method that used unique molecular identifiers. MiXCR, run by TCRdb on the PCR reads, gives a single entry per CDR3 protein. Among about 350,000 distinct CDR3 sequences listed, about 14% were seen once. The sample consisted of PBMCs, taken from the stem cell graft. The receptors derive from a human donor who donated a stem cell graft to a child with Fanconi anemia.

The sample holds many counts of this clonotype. CDR3 DNA: TGTGCCAGCAGCTCACAAGGGTGGCCCACTGAAGCTTTCTTT. Translated: CASSSQGWPTEAFF. This chain connects TRBV12-3 or TRBV12-4 to TRBJ1-1; no clear D. This CDR3 is 14 amino acids long. The V end was cut by 6 bases, the J end by 4 bases, with 15 bases between.

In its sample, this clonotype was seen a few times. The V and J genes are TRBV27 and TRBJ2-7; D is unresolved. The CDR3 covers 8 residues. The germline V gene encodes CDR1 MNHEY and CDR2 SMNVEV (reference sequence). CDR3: CASSFGDV. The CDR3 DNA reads TGTGCCAGCAGTTTCGGTGACGTC.

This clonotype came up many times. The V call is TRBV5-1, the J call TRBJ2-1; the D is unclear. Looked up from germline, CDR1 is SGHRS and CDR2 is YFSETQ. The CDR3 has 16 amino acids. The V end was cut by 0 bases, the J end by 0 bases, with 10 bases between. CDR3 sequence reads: CASSLVAVSSYNEQFF. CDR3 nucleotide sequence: TGCGCCAGCAGCTTGGTGGCGGTGAGCTCCTACAATGAGCAGTTCTTC.

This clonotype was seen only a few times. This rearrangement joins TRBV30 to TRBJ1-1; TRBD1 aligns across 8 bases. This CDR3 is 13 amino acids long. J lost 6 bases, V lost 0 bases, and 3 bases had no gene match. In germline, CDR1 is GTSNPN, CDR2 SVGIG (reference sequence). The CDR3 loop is CAWSVPGGAEAFF. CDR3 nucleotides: TGTGCCTGGAGTGTACCAGGGGGCGCTGAAGCTTTCTTT.

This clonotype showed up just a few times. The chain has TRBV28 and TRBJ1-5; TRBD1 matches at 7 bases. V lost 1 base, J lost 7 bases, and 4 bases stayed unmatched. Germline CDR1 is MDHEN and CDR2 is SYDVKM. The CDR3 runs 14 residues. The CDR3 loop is CASSLFRGGQPQHF. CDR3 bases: TGTGCCAGCAGTTTATTCAGGGGGGGACAGCCCCAGCATTTT.

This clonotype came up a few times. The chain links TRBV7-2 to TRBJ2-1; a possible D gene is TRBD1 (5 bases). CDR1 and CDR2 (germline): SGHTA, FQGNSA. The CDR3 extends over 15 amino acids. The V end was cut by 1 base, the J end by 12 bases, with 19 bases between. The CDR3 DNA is TGTGCCAGCAGCTTAGGATCCCGGCAGGGCGGCCGGCAGTTCTTC. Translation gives CASSLGSRQGGRQFF.

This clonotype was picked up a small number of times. In DNA form, the CDR3 reads TGTGCCAGCAGCGCTTTGGGACAGGTGAAAGACTACTATGGCTACACCTTC. Encoded protein: CASSALGQVKDYYGYTF. The V and J genes are TRBV7-2 and TRBJ1-2; 8 bases are a match to TRBD1. This CDR3 has 17 residues. Losses at the gene ends were 5 bases for V and 3 bases for J; bases not matched to a gene: 14. Germline values: CDR1 SGHTA, CDR2 FQGNSA.

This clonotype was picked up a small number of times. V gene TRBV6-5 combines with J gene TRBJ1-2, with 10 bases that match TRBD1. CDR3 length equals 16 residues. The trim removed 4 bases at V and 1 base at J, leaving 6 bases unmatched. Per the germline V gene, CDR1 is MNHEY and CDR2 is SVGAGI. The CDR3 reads CASSSAGQGSNYGYTF. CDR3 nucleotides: TGTGCCAGCAGTTCCGCGGGACAGGGGAGTAACTATGGCTACACCTTC.